This paragraph covers one TCR beta chain sequence. Its target is not known. V lost 3 bases to trimming and J lost 3 bases, with 4 bases between them. There are 12 residues in the CDR3. The germline V gene encodes CDR1 ENHRY and CDR2 SYGVKD. This sample is part of a study of PD-1 blockade in classical Hodgkin lymphoma. Stated time point: cycle 4 day 1 (C4D1), after about 6 weeks of nivolumab. All trial patients relapsed after autologous stem cell transplantation. Thawed PBMCs supplied CD8+ T cells via magnetic negative selection. TCRdb keeps only in-frame clones here, not all; method: immunoSEQ multiplex PCR. The sample has around 21,000 clones; around four fifths are singletons. Study-wide results and limits: The study found that TCR diversity rose significantly by C4D1 in CD4+ but not CD8+ cells.

The TCR originated in a human donor with classical Hodgkin lymphoma. The starting material was CD8+ T cells from blood, obtained before the fourth cycle of nivolumab. The chain uses TRBV10-3 and TRBJ2-3; D is undetermined. The CDR3 DNA follows: TGTGCCATCAGTGATCAGACAGATACGCAGTATTTT. This translates into CAISDQTDTQYF.